Presented here are 6 T cell receptor beta chains from one specimen sequenced in a study of vaccination effects on CD4 cells after COVID-19 (dated by TCRdb to the early 2020s). These receptors have no identified antigens. Libraries came from the immunoSEQ multiplex PCR assay. TCRdb mirrors the immuneACCESS table, restricted to in-frame sequences. Some clones are absent from its copies; in checked studies, under half trace to an unresolved V gene, and the reason for the others is unknown. Across this sample there are about 58,000 clones, with roughly 80% seen only once. The ten largest make up 3% of the sample. After roughly 11 days of culture, CD4+ T cells were isolated with the EasySep CD4+ T cell isolation kit. The sample in question was CD4+ T cells from PBMCs cultured without peptide, obtained before COVID-19 vaccination. Receptors were obtained from a human donor who received a COVID-19 vaccine.

This rearrangement joins TRBV10-3 to TRBJ2-3; D is unclear. V was clipped by 6 bases and J by 0 bases, with 10 bases between them. Germline V gives CDR1 ENHRY, CDR2 SYGVKD. The CDR3 is 14 amino acids. The chain's CDR3 is CAISGQSSTDTQYF. CDR3 DNA: TGTGCCATCAGCGGGCAATCAAGCACAGATACGCAGTATTTT.

The chain carries TRBV7-3 and TRBJ2-2, with 7 nucleotides matching TRBD1. CDR3 length: 18 residues. The V segment lost 1 base and the J segment 7 bases; nucleotides outside the gene matches: 15. From germline, CDR1 is SGHTA and CDR2 FQGTGA. CDR3 region: CASSLNPSIRGSLGELFF. For the CDR3, the DNA is TGTGCCAGCAGCTTAAACCCGAGTATCAGGGGGTCGCTCGGGGAGCTGTTTTTT.

Of note for this clone: The same CDR3 can be traced to other DNA sequences in this sample. As DNA, the CDR3 is TGCGCCAGCAGCTTGGGAGCGGGGGGCTCCTACGAGCAGTACGTC. Its translation: CASSLGAGGSYEQYV. The rearrangement uses TRBV5-1 and TRBJ2-7; the match to TRBD2 covers 9 bases. V was pared by 0 bases and J by 0 bases, with 1 base of the junction left unmatched. The CDR3 spans 15 residues. Germline lookup yields CDR1 SGHRS and CDR2 YFSETQ.

The V and J genes are TRBV5-1 and TRBJ2-5; 9 bases agree with TRBD2. Germline values: CDR1 SGHRS, CDR2 YFSETQ. This CDR3 has 16 amino acids. Trimming at V came to 1 base and at J to 2 bases, leaving 6 bases not matched to a gene. The CDR3 nucleotides read TGCGCCAGCAGCTTGATAGCGGGGGATACTCAAGAGACCCAGTACTTC. This codes for CASSLIAGDTQETQYF.

Only a few counts were recorded for this clone. J is TRBJ2-7 and V is TRBV6-2 or TRBV6-3; the D is unclear. The ends were cut back, 5 bases at V and 3 bases at J, with 8 bases in the middle. CDR1 MNHEY and CDR2 SVGEGT come from the germline V gene. The CDR3 has 12 amino acids. The CDR3 spells CASSTLDYEQYV. CDR3 bases: TGTGCCAGCAGTACCTTGGACTACGAGCAGTACGTC.

V usage is TRBV5-1 and J usage is TRBJ2-3; no clear D gene. V was trimmed by 0 bases and J by 0 bases, leaving 5 bases between them. This CDR3 has 14 amino acids. The germline V gene has CDR1 SGHRS and CDR2 YFSETQ. CDR3 bases: TGCGCCAGCAGCTTGGCCTCTAGCACAGATACGCAGTATTTT. This codes for CASSLASSTDTQYF. The variable domain in full, completed from reference TRBV5-1 and TRBJ2-3, reads KAGVTQTPRYLIKTRGQQVTLSCSPISGHRSVSWYQQTPGQGLQFLFEYFSETQRNKGNFPGRFSGRQFSNSRSEMNVSTLELGDSALYLCASSLASSTDTQYFGPGTRLTVL.